This TCR beta chain derives from a study of control samples from healthy donors and cancer patients. TCRdb keeps only in-frame clones here, not all; method: immunoSEQ multiplex PCR. The repertoire holds over 90,000 clones, with roughly 89% as singletons. Trimming cost V 1 base and J 3 bases, with 9 bases left between them. In germline, CDR1 is SGHTA, CDR2 FQGNSA. CDR3 length equals 14 residues. This clonotype was sampled from a man in his 60s with lung cancer. The source material was PBMCs. The chain is built from TRBV7-2 and TRBJ1-1, with D maybe TRBD1 (5 bases). CDR3 sequence: CASSLVQGYTEAFF. CDR3 bases: TGTGCCAGCAGCTTAGTCCAGGGATACACTGAAGCTTTCTTT.